One and the same sample provided the 9 T cell receptor beta chains below, sequenced in a study of monozygotic twins with inflammatory bowel disease. TCRdb reprocessed the 5' RACE reads; each CDR3 protein has one entry and no DNA is given. Its table records approximately 390,000 distinct CDR3 sequences. The sample was blood. These receptors were collected from a human donor with ulcerative colitis or Crohn's disease, or a healthy co-twin of an affected twin (not recorded which).

The rearrangement joins TRBV25-1 to TRBJ1-1; absent DNA, TCRdb's TRBD1 call cannot be checked. The germline V gene encodes CDR1 MGHDK and CDR2 SYGVNS. The CDR3 is 14 residues long. The CDR3 spells CASNSDRGGTEAFF.

V usage is TRBV20-1 and J usage is TRBJ2-7; TCRdb gives TRBD2 as the D gene, but with no DNA this cannot be confirmed. Germline values: CDR1 DFQATT, CDR2 SNEGSKA (reference sequence). This CDR3 region has 14 residues. CDR3: CSARKGLAEYEQYF.

The rearrangement links TRBV14 to TRBJ2-1; TCRdb's D gene call, TRBD2, goes unchecked for lack of DNA. Germline-derived CDR1 and CDR2 are SGHDN and FVKESK. The CDR3 runs 15 residues. This CDR3 reads CASSQDTRRYNEQFF.

This chain links TRBV7-6 with TRBJ2-1; TCRdb names TRBD2, which stays unverified in the absence of DNA. CDR3 length equals 15 residues. Germline CDR1 SGHVS, CDR2 FNYEAQ. The CDR3 region is CASSLQGLSYNEQFF.

The gene calls are TRBV6-5 and TRBJ1-5. There are 13 residues in the CDR3. Germline V gives CDR1 MNHEY, CDR2 SVGAGI. Here the CDR3 reads CASSWVKGQPQHF.

The chain carries TRBV29-1 and TRBJ1-1; no DNA is available, so the TRBD1 call from TCRdb remains unchecked. Germline V gives CDR1 SQVTM, CDR2 ANQGSEA. CDR3 length equals 14 residues. The CDR3 sequence is CSVAAGTENTEAFF.

The CDR3 is CASSLESGDVQAFF. The gene calls are TRBV7-2 and TRBJ1-1; TCRdb calls TRBD1, which cannot be checked without DNA. CDR1 is SGHTA and CDR2 is FQGNSA in the germline V gene. This CDR3 is 14 amino acids long. The full variable domain, completed using reference TRBV7-2 and TRBJ1-1, is GAGVSQSPSNKVTEKGKDVELRCDPISGHTALYWYRQSLGQGLEFLIYFQGNSAPDKSGLPSDRFSAERTGGSVSTLTIQRTQQEDSAVYLCASSLESGDVQAFFGQGTRLTVV.

This rearrangement joins TRBV19 to TRBJ1-2; without DNA, the TCRdb call of TRBD1 cannot be checked. Germline loops: CDR1 LNHDA, CDR2 SQIVND (reference sequence). There are 14 residues in the CDR3. The CDR3 region is CASRPRQGFGGYTF.

J is TRBJ1-2 and V is TRBV10-3; no DNA is available, so the TRBD1 call from TCRdb remains unchecked. This CDR3 is 12 amino acids long. The germline gives CDR1 ENHRY, CDR2 SYGVKD. CDR3 region: CAIRALSDGYTF.